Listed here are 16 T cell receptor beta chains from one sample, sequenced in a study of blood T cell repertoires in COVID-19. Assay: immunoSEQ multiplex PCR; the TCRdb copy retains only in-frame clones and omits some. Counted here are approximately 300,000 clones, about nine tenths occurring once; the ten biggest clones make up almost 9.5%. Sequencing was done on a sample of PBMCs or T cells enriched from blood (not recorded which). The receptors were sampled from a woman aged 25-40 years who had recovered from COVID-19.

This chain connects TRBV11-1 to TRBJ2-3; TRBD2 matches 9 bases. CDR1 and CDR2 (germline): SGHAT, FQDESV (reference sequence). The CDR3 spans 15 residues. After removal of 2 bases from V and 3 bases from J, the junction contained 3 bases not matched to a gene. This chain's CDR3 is CASSLWGLATDTQYF. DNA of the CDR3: TGTGCCAGCAGCTTATGGGGACTAGCAACAGATACGCAGTATTTT.

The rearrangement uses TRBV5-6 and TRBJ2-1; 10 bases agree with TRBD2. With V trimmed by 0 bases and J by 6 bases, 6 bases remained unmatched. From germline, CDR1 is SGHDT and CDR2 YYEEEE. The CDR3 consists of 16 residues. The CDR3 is CASSLDPSGRGNEQFF. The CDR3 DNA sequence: TGTGCCAGCAGCTTGGACCCTAGCGGGAGAGGCAATGAGCAGTTCTTC.

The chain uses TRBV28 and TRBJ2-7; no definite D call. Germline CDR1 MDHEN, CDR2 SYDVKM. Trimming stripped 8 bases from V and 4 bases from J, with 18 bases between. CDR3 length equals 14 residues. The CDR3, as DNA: TGTGCCAGCCAAAACGGAGCTTCAATATACGAGCAGTACTTC. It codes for CASQNGASIYEQYF.

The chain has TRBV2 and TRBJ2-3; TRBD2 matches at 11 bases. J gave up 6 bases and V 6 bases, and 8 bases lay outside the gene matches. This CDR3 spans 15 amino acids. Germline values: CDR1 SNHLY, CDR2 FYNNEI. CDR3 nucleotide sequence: TGTGCCAGCAGCCCGAGGGCTAGCGGGAGGGATACGCAGTATTTT. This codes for CASSPRASGRDTQYF.

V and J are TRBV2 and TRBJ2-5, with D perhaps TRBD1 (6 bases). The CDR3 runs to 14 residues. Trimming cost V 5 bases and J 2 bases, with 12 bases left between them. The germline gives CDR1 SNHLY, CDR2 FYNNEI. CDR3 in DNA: TGTGCCAGCAGTAACCAGGGGAATCAAGAGACCCAGTACTTC. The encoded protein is CASSNQGNQETQYF.

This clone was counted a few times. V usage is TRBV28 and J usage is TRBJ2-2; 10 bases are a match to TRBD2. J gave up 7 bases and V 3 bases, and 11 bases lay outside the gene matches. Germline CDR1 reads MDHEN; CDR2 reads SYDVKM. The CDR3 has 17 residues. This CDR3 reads CASSFGLAGDLGGELFF. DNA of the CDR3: TGTGCCAGCAGTTTTGGGCTAGCGGGAGATCTGGGCGGGGAGCTGTTTTTT.

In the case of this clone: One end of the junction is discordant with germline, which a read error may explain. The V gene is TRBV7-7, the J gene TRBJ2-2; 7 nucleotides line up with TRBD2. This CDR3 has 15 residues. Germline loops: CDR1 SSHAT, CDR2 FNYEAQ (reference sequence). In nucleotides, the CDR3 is TGTGCTAGCAGCTTGAGCGGGACGAACACCGGGGAGCTGTTTTTT. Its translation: CASSLSGTNTGELFF.

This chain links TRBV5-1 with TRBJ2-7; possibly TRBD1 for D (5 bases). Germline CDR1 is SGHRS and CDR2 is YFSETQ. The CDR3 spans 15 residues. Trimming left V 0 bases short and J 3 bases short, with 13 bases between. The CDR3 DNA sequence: TGCGCCAGCAGCTTGGAAGGGGCCTCAAACTACGAGCAGTACTTC. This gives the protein CASSLEGASNYEQYF.

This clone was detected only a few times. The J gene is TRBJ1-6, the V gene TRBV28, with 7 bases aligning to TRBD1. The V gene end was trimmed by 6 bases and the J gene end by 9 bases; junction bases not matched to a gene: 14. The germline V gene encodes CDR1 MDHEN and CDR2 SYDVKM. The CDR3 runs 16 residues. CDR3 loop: CASRSLITGESSPLHF. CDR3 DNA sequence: TGTGCCAGCAGATCCCTTATTACAGGGGAGAGTTCACCCCTCCACTTT.

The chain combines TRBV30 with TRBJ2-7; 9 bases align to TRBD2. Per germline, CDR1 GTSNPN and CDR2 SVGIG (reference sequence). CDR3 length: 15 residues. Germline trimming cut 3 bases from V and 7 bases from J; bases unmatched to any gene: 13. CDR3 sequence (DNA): TGTGCCTGGAGGCCACGACTAGCGGTCGGGTATGAGCAGTACTTC. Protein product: CAWRPRLAVGYEQYF.

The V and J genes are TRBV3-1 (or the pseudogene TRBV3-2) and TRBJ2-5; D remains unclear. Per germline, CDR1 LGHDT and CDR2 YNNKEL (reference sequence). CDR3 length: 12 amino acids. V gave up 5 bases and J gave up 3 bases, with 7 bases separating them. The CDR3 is CASSLIEETQYF. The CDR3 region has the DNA TGTGCCAGCAGCTTGATAGAAGAGACCCAGTACTTC.

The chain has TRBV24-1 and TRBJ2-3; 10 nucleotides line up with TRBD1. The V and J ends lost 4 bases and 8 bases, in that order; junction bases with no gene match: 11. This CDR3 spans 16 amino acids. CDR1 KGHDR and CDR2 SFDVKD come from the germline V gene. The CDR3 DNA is TGTGCCACCAGTGAGTCCGGGACAGGGGACCGCGGTACGCAGTATTTT. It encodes CATSESGTGDRGTQYF.

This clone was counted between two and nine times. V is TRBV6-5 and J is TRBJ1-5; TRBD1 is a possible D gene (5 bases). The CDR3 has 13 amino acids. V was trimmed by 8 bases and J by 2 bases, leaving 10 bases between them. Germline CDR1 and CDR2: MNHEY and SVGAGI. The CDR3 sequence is CASGVGGNQPQHF. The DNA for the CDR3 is TGTGCCAGCGGGGTAGGGGGCAATCAGCCCCAGCATTTT.

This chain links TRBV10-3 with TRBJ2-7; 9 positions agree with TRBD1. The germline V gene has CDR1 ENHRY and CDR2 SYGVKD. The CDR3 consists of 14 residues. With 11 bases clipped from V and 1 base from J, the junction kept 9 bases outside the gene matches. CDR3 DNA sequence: TGTGCCGCCGACGCCGGGACAGGGTCCTACGAGCAGTACTTC. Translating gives CAADAGTGSYEQYF.

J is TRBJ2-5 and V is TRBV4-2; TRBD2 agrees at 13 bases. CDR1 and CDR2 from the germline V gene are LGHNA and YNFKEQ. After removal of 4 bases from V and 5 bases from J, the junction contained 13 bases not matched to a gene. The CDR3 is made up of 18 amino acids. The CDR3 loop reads CASSLKGETSGRTETQYF. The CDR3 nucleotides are TGTGCCAGCAGCCTAAAGGGGGAGACTAGCGGGAGGACTGAGACCCAGTACTTC.

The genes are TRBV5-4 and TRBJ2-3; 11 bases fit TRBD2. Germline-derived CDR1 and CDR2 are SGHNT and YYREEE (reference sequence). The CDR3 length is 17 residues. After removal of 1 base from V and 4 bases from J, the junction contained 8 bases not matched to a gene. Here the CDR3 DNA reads TGTGCCAGCAGCTTGCGAGTAGCGGGAGGGGGTGCAGATACGCAGTATTTT. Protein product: CASSLRVAGGGADTQYF.